This TCR beta chain was profiled in a study of blood T cell repertoires in COVID-19. Looking at the study overall: T cells, B-cell-depleted T cells, or PBMCs provided the cDNA or gDNA that served as material.

The V and J ends lost 1 base and 1 base respectively, with 10 bases between them. Germline V gene data show CDR1 as MDHEN and CDR2 as SYDVKM. This CDR3 is 15 amino acids long. Original processing methods: Reference gene primer amplification in the assay estimated nucleated cell counts. Measured with immunoSEQ multiplex PCR; TCRdb has only the in-frame clones, and not every one. D and trimming were read from the DNA, whereas the V and J calls and clone size are those reported in that table. The table has some 150,000 clones, about 87% seen once; the top ten hold around 4%. The material sequenced was peripheral blood. The TCR originated in an older woman who had recovered from COVID-19. The genes are TRBV28 and TRBJ2-5, with D hard to call. CDR3 sequence: CASSLLAPTQETQYF. Here the CDR3 DNA reads TGTGCCAGCAGTTTATTGGCCCCAACCCAAGAGACCCAGTACTTC.